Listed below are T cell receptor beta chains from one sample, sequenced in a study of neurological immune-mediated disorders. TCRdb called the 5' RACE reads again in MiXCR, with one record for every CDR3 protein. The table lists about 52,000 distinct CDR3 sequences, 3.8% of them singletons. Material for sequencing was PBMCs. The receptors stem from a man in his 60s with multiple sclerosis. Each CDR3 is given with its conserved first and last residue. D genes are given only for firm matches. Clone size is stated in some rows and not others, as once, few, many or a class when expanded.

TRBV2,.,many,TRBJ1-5,TGTGCCAGCAGTGAGGAGGGGGGCAGGTTCAATCAGCCCCAGCATTTT,CASSEEGGRFNQPQHF
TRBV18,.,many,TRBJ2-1,TGTGCCAGCTCACCACCAGGAGGTAGTGAGCAGTTCTTC,CASSPPGGSEQFF
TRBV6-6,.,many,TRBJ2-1,TGTGCCAGCACCCAACCAGCAGGGAGGAATGAGCAGTTCTTC,CASTQPAGRNEQFF
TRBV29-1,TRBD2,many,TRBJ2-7,TGCAGCGTTGCGGGACTAGCGGGTGCACCCCCCTACGAGCAGTACTTC,CSVAGLAGAPPYEQYF
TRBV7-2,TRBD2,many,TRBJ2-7,TGTGCCAGCACCGGGCGGGGGGCGGGCGAGCAGTACTTC,CASTGRGAGEQYF
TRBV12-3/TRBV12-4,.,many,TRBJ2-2,TGTGCCAGCAGTTTCAAACAGGGCGGGGAGCTGTTTTTT,CASSFKQGGELFF
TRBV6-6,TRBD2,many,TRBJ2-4,TGTGCCAGCAGTTCGTTAGCCGGGACTAGCGGCCTCAAGACCAAAAACATTCAGTACTTC,CASSSLAGTSGLKTKNIQYF
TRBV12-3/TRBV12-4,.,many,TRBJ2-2,TGTGCCAGCAGCCGACAGGTCACCGGGGAGCTGTTTTTT,CASSRQVTGELFF
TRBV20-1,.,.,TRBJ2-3,TGCAGTGCTAGAGATCAGTCAGTTGGCACAGATACGCAGTATTTT,CSARDQSVGTDTQYF
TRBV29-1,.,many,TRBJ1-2,TGCAGCGTTGACTTGGGGGCGCGGGGAGGCTACACCTTC,CSVDLGARGGYTF
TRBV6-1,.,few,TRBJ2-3,TGTGCCAGCGCGCGCAAGGATACGCAGTATTTT,CASARKDTQYF
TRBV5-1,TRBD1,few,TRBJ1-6,TGCGCCAGCAGCTTGCTTTCTACAGGGGCCAATTCACCCCTCCACTTT,CASSLLSTGANSPLHF
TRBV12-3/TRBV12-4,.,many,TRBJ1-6,TGTGCCAGCAGTGCCAGGGGAAATTCACCCCTCCACTTT,CASSARGNSPLHF
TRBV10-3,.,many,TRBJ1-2,TGTGCCATCAGTGAGGGACCCATTGGCGGCTACACCTTC,CAISEGPIGGYTF
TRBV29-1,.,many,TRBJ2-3,TGCAGCGTTGACGAGGGGACAGATACGCAGTATTTT,CSVDEGTDTQYF
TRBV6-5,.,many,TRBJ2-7,TGTGCCAGCAGTTCCCTAGGTACAGGGTCCTACGAGCAGTACTTC,CASSSLGTGSYEQYF
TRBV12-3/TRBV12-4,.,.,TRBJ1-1,TGTGCCAGCAAGGGTGCTGAAGCTTTCTTT,CASKGAEAFF
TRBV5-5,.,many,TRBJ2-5,TGTGCCAGCAGCTTGGAATCAGGGTGGGGAGGGACCCAGTACTTC,CASSLESGWGGTQYF
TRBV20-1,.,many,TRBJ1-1,TGCAGTGCTAGAAAAGCCTCCTGGAACACTGAAGCTTTCTTT,CSARKASWNTEAFF
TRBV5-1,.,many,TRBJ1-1,TGCGCCAGCAGACGACCGGGAACTGAAGCTTTCTTT,CASRRPGTEAFF
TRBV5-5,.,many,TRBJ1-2,TGTGCCAGCAGCCCCGACCCGAACTATGGCTACACCTTC,CASSPDPNYGYTF
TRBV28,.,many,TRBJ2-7,TGTGCCAGCAGCCCACCGGCAGGGGAGGACGAGCAGTACTTC,CASSPPAGEDEQYF
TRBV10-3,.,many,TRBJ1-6,TGTGCCATCAGTGAGCAAGTTGGCAGGGTTAATTCACCCCTCCACTTT,CAISEQVGRVNSPLHF
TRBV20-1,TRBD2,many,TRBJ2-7,TGCAGTGCACCAACTAGCGAAACCTACGAGCAGTACTTC,CSAPTSETYEQYF
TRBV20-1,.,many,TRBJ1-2,TGCAGTGCAGATGAATCAGGGACTAGTGGCTACACCTTC,CSADESGTSGYTF
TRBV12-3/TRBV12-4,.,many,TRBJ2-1,TGTGCCAGCAGTTTAAACAGGGGCGGGAGCTCCTACAATGAGCAGTTCTTC,CASSLNRGGSSYNEQFF
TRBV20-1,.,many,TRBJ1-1,TGCAGTGCAACACGGTCCGCAGTGAACACTGAAGCTTTCTTT,CSATRSAVNTEAFF
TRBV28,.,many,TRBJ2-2,TGTGCCAGCAGGACGGGGGCCGGGGAGCTGTTTTTT,CASRTGAGELFF
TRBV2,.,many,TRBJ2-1,TGTGCCAGCAGTGGGACCCCTCAACAGGGCCATGAGCAGTTCTTC,CASSGTPQQGHEQFF
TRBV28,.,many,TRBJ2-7,TGTGCCAGCAGTTTGACAGGAATCACGAGCTCCTACGAGCAGTACTTC,CASSLTGITSSYEQYF
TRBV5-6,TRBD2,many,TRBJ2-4,TGTGCCAGCAGCTTGGCTAGCGGGACAAGAAACATTCAGTACTTC,CASSLASGTRNIQYF
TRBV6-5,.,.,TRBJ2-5,TGTGCCAGCAGTCACGGCGGGACCCAAGAGACCCAGTACTTC,CASSHGGTQETQYF
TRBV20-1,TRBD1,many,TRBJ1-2,TGCAGTGCTAGAGGTGGTCAGGGGGATGGCTACACCTTC,CSARGGQGDGYTF
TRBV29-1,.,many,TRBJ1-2,TGCAGCGTTGTGGGGACGGGCTATGGCTACACCTTC,CSVVGTGYGYTF
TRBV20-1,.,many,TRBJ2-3,TGCAGTGCTAGGCTTTGGGACCCGCAACATTTT,CSARLWDPQHF
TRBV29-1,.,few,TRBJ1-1,TGCAGCGTTGACATGGCAGGGTACGGCACTGAAGCTTTCTTT,CSVDMAGYGTEAFF
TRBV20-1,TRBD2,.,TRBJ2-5,TGCAGTGCGCCTGGACTAGCGGGGGTGGAGACCCAGTACTTC,CSAPGLAGVETQYF
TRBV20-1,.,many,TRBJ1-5,TGCAGTGCTCTCCCGCGGCGGGGGAACGCCAATCAGCCCCAGCATTTT,CSALPRRGNANQPQHF
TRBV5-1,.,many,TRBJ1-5,TGCGCCAGCAGCTCCGGGACTTCAAATCAGCCCCAGCATTTT,CASSSGTSNQPQHF
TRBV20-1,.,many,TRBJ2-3,TGCAGTGCGCCGAACCGGGACGGCAGTGATACGCAGTATTTT,CSAPNRDGSDTQYF
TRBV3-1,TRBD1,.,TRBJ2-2,TGTGCCAGCAGCTTCTACAGGGGGCGCGGCACCGGGGAGCTGTTTTTT,CASSFYRGRGTGELFF
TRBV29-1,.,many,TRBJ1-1,TGCAGCGTTGAAGGACTCATGAACACTGAAGCTTTCTTT,CSVEGLMNTEAFF
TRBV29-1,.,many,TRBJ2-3,TGCAGCGTTGTGGACAGCTGGGGTTCCACAGATACGCAGTATTTT,CSVVDSWGSTDTQYF
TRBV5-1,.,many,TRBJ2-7,TGCGCCAGCAGCCTCCCGGGAGGGGGCGGGTACGAGCAGTACTTC,CASSLPGGGGYEQYF
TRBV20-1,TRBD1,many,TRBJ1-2,TGCAGTGCGACGAACCGACAGGGGGGTGGCTACACCTTC,CSATNRQGGGYTF
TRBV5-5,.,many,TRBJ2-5,TGTGCCAGCAGCTTGGTACCGGGCGAGACCCAGTACTTC,CASSLVPGETQYF
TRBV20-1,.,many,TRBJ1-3,TGCAGTGCTAGAGATTCTGGGGACTATAGAAACACCATATATTTT,CSARDSGDYRNTIYF
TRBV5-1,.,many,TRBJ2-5,TGCGCCAGCAGAAGGACACCGGGTAAAGAGACCCAGTACTTC,CASRRTPGKETQYF
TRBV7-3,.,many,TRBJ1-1,TGTGCCAGCAGCTTAACCCCACTGACTTGTAGCACTGAAGCTTTCTTT,CASSLTPLTCSTEAFF
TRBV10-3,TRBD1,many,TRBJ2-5,TGTGCCACCACGACAGGGATGTCGTGGGCGAAAGAGACCCAGTACTTC,CATTTGMSWAKETQYF
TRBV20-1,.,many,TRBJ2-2,TGCAGTGCTAGAGGTCCCGGGGAGCTGTTTTTT,CSARGPGELFF